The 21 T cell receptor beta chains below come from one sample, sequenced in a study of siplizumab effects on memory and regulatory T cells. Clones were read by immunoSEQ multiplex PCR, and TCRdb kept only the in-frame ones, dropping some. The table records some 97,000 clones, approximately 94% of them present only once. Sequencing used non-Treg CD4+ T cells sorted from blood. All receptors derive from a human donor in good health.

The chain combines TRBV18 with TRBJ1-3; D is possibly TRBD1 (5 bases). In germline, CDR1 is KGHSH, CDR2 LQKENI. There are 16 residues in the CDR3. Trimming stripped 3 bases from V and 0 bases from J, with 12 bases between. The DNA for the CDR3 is TGTGCCAGCTCACCCCTTGACAGATCCTCTGGAAACACCATATATTTT. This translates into CASSPLDRSSGNTIYF.

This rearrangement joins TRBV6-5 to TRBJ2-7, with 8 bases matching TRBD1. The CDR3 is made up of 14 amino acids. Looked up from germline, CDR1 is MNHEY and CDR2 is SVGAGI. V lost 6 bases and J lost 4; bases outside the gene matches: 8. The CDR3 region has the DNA TGTGCCAGCAGCCGCGACAGGGGAGGATACGAGCAGTACTTC. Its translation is CASSRDRGGYEQYF.

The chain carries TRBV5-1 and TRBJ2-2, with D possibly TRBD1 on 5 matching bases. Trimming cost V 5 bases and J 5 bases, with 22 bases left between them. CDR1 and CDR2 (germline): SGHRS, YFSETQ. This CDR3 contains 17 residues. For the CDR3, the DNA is TGCGCCAGCAGTAGGTCCACCCAACGCCAGGGAACCGGGGAGCTGTTTTTT. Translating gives CASSRSTQRQGTGELFF.

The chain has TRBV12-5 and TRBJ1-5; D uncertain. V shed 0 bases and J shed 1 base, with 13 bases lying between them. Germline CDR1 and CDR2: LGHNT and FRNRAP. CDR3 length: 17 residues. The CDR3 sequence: CASGLVGFSESNQPQHF. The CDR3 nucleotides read TGTGCTAGTGGTTTGGTAGGATTTTCAGAGAGCAATCAGCCCCAGCATTTT.

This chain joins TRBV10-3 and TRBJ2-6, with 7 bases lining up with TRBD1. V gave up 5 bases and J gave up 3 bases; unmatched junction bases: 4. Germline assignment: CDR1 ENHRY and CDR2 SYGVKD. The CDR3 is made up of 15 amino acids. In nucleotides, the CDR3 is TGTGCCATCAGTACGACAGGGAGTGGGGCCAACGTCCTGACTTTC. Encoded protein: CAISTTGSGANVLTF.

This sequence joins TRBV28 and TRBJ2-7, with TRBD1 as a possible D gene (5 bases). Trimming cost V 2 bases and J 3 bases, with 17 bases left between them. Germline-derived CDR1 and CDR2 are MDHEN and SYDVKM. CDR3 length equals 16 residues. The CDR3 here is CASSLDRRQTDYEQYF. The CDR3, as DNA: TGTGCCAGCAGTTTAGACCGGCGGCAGACAGACTACGAGCAGTACTTC.

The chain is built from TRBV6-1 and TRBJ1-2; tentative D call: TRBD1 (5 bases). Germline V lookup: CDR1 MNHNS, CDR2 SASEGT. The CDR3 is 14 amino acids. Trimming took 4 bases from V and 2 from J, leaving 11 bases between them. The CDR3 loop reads CASSAQAQNYGYTF. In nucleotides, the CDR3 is TGTGCCAGCAGTGCACAGGCCCAGAACTATGGCTACACCTTC.

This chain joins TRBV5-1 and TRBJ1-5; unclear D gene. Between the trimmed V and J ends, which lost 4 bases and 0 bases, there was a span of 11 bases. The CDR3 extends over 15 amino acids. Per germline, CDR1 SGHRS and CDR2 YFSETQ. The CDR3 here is CASSSSGNSNQPQHF. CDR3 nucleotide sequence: TGCGCCAGCAGCAGCAGCGGGAATAGCAATCAGCCCCAGCATTTT.

CDR3 bases: TGTGCCAGCAGTTTATTTGGTCGGAACAATGAGCAGTTCTTC. This translates into CASSLFGRNNEQFF. This sequence joins TRBV28 and TRBJ2-1; D is uncertain. The germline V and J ends were trimmed by 1 base and 5 bases, with 9 bases remaining between them. This CDR3 has 14 residues. Germline CDR1 and CDR2: MDHEN and SYDVKM.

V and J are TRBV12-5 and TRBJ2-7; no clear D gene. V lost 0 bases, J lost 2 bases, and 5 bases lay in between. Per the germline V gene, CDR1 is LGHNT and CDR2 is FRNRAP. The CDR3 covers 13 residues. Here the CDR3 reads CASGLVSAYEQYF. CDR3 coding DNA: TGTGCTAGTGGTTTGGTCAGTGCCTACGAGCAGTACTTC.

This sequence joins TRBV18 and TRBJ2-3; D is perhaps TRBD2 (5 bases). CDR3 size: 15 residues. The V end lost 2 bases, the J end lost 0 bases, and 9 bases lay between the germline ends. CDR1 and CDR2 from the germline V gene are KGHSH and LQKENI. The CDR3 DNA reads TGTGCCAGCTCACCAAGCGGCCCTAGCACAGATACGCAGTATTTT. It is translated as CASSPSGPSTDTQYF.

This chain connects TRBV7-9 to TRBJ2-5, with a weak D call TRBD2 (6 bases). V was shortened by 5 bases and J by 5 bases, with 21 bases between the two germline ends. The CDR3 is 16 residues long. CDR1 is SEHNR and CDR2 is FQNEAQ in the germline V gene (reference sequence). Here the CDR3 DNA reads TGTGCCAGCAGCCAACGGGCGGGACTGCGGGTGGAGACCCAGTACTTC. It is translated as CASSQRAGLRVETQYF.

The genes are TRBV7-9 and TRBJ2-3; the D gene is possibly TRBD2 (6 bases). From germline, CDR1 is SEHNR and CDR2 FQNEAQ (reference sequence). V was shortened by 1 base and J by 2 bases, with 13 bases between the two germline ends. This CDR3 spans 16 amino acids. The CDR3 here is CASSLVRGKSTDTQYF. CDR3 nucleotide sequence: TGTGCCAGCAGCTTAGTTCGGGGGAAGTCCACAGATACGCAGTATTTT.

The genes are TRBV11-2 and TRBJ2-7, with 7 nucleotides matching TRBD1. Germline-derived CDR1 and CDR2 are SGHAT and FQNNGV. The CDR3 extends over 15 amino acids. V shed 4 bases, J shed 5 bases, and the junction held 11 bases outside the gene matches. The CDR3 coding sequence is TGTGCCAGCAGCTCGGAAAGGGGGCTTAGCCACGAGCAGTACTTC. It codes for CASSSERGLSHEQYF.

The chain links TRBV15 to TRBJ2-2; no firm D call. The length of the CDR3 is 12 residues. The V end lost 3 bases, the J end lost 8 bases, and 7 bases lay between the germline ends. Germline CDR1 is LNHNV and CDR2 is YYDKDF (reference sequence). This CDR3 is CATSRERGELFF. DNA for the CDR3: TGTGCCACCAGCAGGGAGAGGGGGGAGCTGTTTTTT.

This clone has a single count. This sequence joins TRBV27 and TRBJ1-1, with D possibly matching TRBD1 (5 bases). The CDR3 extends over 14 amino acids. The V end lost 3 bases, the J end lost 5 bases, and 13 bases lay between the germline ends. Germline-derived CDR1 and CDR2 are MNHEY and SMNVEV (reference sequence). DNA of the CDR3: TGTGCCAGCAGTTTCGAAAGGGGACGAACTGAAGCTTTCTTT. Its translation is CASSFERGRTEAFF.

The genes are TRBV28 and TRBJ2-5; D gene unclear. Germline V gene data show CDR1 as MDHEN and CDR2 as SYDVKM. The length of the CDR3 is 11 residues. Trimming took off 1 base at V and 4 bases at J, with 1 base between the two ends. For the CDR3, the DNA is TGTGCCAGCAGTTTATTAGAGACCCAGTACTTC. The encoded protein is CASSLLETQYF.

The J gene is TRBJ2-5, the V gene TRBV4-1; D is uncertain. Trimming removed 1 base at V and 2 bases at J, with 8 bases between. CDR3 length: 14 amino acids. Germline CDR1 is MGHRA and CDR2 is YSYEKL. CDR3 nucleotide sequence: TGCGCCAGCAGCCAAGGTCCCTATCAAGAGACCCAGTACTTC. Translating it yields CASSQGPYQETQYF.

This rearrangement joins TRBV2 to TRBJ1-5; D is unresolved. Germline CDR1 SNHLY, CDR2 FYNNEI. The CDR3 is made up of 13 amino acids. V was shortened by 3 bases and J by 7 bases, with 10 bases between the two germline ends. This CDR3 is CASSDGRRQPQHF. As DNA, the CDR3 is TGTGCCAGCAGTGACGGCCGGAGGCAGCCCCAGCATTTT.

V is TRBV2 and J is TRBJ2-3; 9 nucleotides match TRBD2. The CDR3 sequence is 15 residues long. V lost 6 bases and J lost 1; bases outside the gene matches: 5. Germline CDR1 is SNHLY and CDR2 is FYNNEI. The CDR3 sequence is CASRTRLAGTDTQYF. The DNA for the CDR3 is TGTGCCAGCAGAACGCGACTAGCGGGCACAGATACGCAGTATTTT.

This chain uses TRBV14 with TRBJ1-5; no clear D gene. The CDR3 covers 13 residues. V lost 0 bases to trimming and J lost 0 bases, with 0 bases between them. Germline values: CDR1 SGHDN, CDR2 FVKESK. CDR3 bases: TGTGCCAGCAGCCAAGATAGCAATCAGCCCCAGCATTTT. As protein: CASSQDSNQPQHF. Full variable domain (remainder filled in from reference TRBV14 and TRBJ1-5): EAGVTQFPSHSVIEKGQTVTLRCDPISGHDNLYWYRRVMGKEIKFLLHFVKESKQDESGMPNNRFLAERTGGTYSTLKVQPAELEDSGVYFCASSQDSNQPQHFGDGTRLSIL.